This T cell receptor (beta chain) was identified in a study of blood T cell repertoires in COVID-19. At the level of the study: Samples representing acute and convalescent COVID-19 were sourced from the United States, Italy and Spain. The cDNA or gDNA used as material had been derived from T cells, B-cell-depleted T cells, or PBMCs.

CDR3 length equals 12 residues. The V gene lost 3 bases and the J gene lost 9 bases, with 9 bases spanning the gap. Germline CDR1 SGHTA, CDR2 FQGTGA. Under the authors' procedure: By means of reference gene primer amplification, nucleated cell counts were estimated. TCRdb's table, derived via immunoSEQ multiplex PCR, lists solely in-frame clones and lacks some. Clonal size and the V and J genes are those of that table, whereas D and trimming came from the DNA. The sample holds 200,000 to 250,000 clones; approximately 90% are singletons and the top ten take 5.9%. The V call is TRBV7-3, the J call TRBJ2-1; TRBD2 is a possible D gene (5 bases). This clonotype originated in a man older than 75 with acute or convalescent COVID-19. Sequencing was performed on peripheral blood. The DNA for the CDR3 is TGTGCCAGCAGCTTGAGGGTAGGTGAGCAGTTCTTC. This codes for CASSLRVGEQFF.